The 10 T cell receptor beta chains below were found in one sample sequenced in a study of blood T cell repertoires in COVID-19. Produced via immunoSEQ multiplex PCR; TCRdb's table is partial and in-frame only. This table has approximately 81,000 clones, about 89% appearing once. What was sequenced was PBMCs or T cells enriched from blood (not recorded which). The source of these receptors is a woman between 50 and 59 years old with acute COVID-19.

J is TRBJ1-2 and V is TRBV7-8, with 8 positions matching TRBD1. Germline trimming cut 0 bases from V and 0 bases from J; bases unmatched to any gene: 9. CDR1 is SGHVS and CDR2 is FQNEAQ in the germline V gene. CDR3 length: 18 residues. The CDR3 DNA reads TGTGCCAGCAGCTTAGCGAGGACAGGGCTCCTTTCTAACTATGGCTACACCTTC. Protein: CASSLARTGLLSNYGYTF.

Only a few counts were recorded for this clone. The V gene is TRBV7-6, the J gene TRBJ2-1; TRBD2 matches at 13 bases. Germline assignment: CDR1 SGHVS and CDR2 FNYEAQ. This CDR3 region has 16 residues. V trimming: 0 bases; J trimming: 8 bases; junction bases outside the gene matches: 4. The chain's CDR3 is CASSLAGTSGTYEQFF. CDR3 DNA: TGTGCCAGCAGCTTAGCCGGGACTAGCGGGACCTATGAGCAGTTCTTC.

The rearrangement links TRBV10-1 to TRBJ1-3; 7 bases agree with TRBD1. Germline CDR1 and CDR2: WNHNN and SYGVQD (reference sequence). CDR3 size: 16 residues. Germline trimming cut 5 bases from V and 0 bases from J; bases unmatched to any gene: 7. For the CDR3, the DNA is TGCGCCAGCAGTACCTTCGGGACAGACTCTGGAAACACCATATATTTT. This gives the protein CASSTFGTDSGNTIYF.

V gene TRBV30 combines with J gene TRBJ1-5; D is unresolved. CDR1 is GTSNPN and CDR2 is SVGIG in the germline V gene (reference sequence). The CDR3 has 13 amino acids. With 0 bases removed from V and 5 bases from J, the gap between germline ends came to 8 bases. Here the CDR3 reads CAWSVQVDQPQHF. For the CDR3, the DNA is TGTGCCTGGAGTGTACAAGTGGATCAGCCCCAGCATTTT.

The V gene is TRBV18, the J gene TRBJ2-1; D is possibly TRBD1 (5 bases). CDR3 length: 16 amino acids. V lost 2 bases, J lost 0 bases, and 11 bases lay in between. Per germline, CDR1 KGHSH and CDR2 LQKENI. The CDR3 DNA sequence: TGTGCCAGCTCACCAGACAGAGTAAGCTCCTACAATGAGCAGTTCTTC. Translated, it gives CASSPDRVSSYNEQFF.

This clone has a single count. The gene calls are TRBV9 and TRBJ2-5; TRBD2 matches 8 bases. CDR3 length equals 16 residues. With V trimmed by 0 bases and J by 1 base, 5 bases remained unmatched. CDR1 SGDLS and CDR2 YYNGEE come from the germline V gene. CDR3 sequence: CASSVGVGRVQETQYF. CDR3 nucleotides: TGTGCCAGCAGCGTAGGGGTCGGGAGGGTCCAAGAGACCCAGTACTTC.

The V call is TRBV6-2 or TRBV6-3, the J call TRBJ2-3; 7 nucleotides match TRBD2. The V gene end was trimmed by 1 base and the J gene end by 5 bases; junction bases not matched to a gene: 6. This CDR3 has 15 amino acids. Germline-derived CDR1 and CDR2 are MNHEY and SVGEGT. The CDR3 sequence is CASSYLGRAGDTQYF. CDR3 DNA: TGTGCCAGCAGTTACTTGGGGAGGGCCGGAGATACGCAGTATTTT.

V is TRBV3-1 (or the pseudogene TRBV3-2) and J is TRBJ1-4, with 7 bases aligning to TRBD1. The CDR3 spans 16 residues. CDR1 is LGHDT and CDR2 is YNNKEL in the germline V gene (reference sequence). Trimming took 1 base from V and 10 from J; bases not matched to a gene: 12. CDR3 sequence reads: CASSQVRQGGSGKLFF. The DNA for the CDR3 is TGTGCCAGCAGCCAAGTACGCCAGGGGGGTAGTGGAAAACTGTTTTTT.

CDR3 sequence: CASSLGVASEKLFF. CDR3 sequence (DNA): TGTGCCAGCAGCTTAGGGGTCGCTAGTGAAAAACTGTTTTTT. This chain uses TRBV7-9 with TRBJ1-4, with D unresolved. Looked up from germline, CDR1 is SEHNR and CDR2 is FQNEAQ (reference sequence). CDR3 length: 14 residues. The V and J ends lost 1 base and 7 bases respectively, with 10 bases between them.

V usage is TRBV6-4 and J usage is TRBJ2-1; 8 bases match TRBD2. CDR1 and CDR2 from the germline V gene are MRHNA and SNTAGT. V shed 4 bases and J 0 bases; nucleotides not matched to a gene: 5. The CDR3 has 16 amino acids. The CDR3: CASSVRGRPSYNEQFF. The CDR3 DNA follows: TGTGCCAGCAGTGTTCGCGGGAGGCCCTCCTACAATGAGCAGTTCTTC.